This T cell receptor beta chain was recorded in a study of T cell responses to AZD1222 COVID-19 vaccine. The CDR3 contains 15 residues. Germline lookup yields CDR1 MNHEY and CDR2 SVGAGI. Trimming removed 5 bases from V and 3 bases from J, with 13 bases in between. Profiling relied on immunoSEQ multiplex PCR, and the TCRdb table lists in-frame clones only, not all of them. This table holds 130,000 to 150,000 clones, about 82% found once. The origin of this receptor is an adult who received the AZD1222 COVID-19 vaccine. The sequencing used peripheral blood, collected 28 days after the second AZD1222 dose. J is TRBJ2-2 and V is TRBV6-5, with D perhaps matching TRBD1 (5 bases). CDR3 protein: CASSPPDTYTGELFF. The DNA of the CDR3 is TGTGCCAGCAGTCCGCCGGACACATACACCGGGGAGCTGTTTTTT.